This T cell receptor beta chain was captured in a study of CD8 T cells in ankylosing spondylitis. Study conclusions and caveats: The disease-linked clones had a CD8+ phenotype and low blood frequencies. Seemingly characteristic of ankylosing spondylitis blood was a TCR beta motif consisting of about 8 highly homologous variants. Significantly higher representation of disease-linked clones was reported for matched ankylosing spondylitis synovial fluid.

Each TCR beta library was made by quantitative 5'-RACE that incorporated molecular barcodes. TCRdb redid the calling of the 5' RACE reads with MiXCR, one entry per CDR3 protein. This table holds over 700,000 distinct CDR3 sequences, about 20% found once. CDR3 length: 13 amino acids. After removal of 7 bases from V and 5 bases from J, the junction contained 3 bases not matched to a gene. Germline V gives CDR1 KGHDR, CDR2 SFDVKD. This clonotype was counted a few times. The antigen remains unidentified. The chain joins TRBV24-1 to TRBJ2-3; 9 nucleotides line up with TRBD2. The specimen sequenced was blood, either unsorted or a sorted T cell fraction (not recorded which). The sequence was collected from a male donor with ankylosing spondylitis. CDR3 sequence reads: CATRGSGGDTQYF. For the CDR3, the DNA is TGTGCCACCAGGGGTAGCGGGGGAGATACGCAGTATTTT.